One and the same sample provided the 5 T cell receptor beta chains below, sequenced in a study of cytomegalovirus exposure and HLA in healthy donors. 13 Jbeta primers and 60 Vbeta primers were used for the PCR. Sequenced by immunoSEQ multiplex PCR; TCRdb stores in-frame clones only, minus some. This table holds approximately 98,000 clones, 74% found once. Material: PBMCs. All receptors come from a male donor in good health and CMV-seronegative.

In this sample, this clone turned up a few times. The chain uses TRBV4-3 and TRBJ2-7, with 10 bases identical to TRBD1. This CDR3 has 14 residues. V lost 4 bases and J lost 5; bases outside the gene matches: 5. Per germline, CDR1 LGHNA and CDR2 YSLEER. The CDR3 here is CASSLGQGSNEQYF. The DNA of the CDR3 is TGCGCCAGCAGCCTGGGACAGGGGTCCAACGAGCAGTACTTC.

In this sample, this clone turned up once. The chain employs TRBV6-1 and TRBJ1-1; 9 positions agree with TRBD1. V gave up 6 bases and J gave up 3 bases; unmatched junction bases: 8. This CDR3 is 15 amino acids long. Germline values: CDR1 MNHNS, CDR2 SASEGT. CDR3 DNA sequence: TGTGCCAGCAGCCCAAGGGACAGGGTCTACACTGAAGCTTTCTTT. Translated, it gives CASSPRDRVYTEAFF.

The V gene is TRBV11-3, the J gene TRBJ2-2, with 7 bases identical to TRBD2. CDR1 is SGHNT and CDR2 is YENEEA in the germline V gene. This CDR3 comprises 15 residues. V gave up 5 bases and J gave up 0 bases; unmatched junction bases: 3. DNA for the CDR3: TGTGCCAGCAGCCGTAGCGGGTCGAACACCGGGGAGCTGTTTTTT. This translates into CASSRSGSNTGELFF.

The CDR3 DNA sequence: TGTGCCAGTACCTTAAGGGACAGGGGCACCTGGGACGGCTACACCTTC. Translating gives CASTLRDRGTWDGYTF. The V call is TRBV19, the J call TRBJ1-2; 10 bases agree with TRBD1. V lost 7 bases, J lost 8 bases, and 16 bases stayed unmatched. This CDR3 region has 16 residues. Germline assignment: CDR1 LNHDA and CDR2 SQIVND (reference sequence).

The genes are TRBV28 and TRBJ2-3; D may be TRBD2 (6 bases). This CDR3 spans 17 amino acids. Between the trimmed V and J ends, which lost 6 bases and 0 bases, there was a span of 19 bases. The germline V gene encodes CDR1 MDHEN and CDR2 SYDVKM. The CDR3 region has the DNA TGTGCCAGCAGATCCCGGGGGAGCCTTTATAGCACAGATACGCAGTATTTT. Encoded protein: CASRSRGSLYSTDTQYF.